The 17 T cell receptor beta chains below were found in one sample sequenced in a study of long-term antiretroviral therapy in people with HIV. The authors ran the immunoSEQ assay, v3.0, at survey level. Sequencing used immunoSEQ multiplex PCR; TCRdb keeps in-frame clones, though not all of them. This table has roughly 16,000 clones, around 94% appearing once. The sample in question was unsorted PBMCs, obtained roughly 6.4 years after starting antiretroviral therapy. These receptors came from a woman in her 50s with HIV.

The chain has TRBV28 and TRBJ1-5, with 9 nucleotides matching TRBD1. CDR1 is MDHEN, CDR2 SYDVKM, per germline. The length of the CDR3 is 22 residues. V lost 1 base, J lost 0 bases, and 19 bases stayed unmatched. This CDR3 reads CASSLSRDRVIHSDYSNQPQHF. The CDR3 DNA sequence: TGTGCCAGCAGTTTATCGCGGGACAGGGTGATCCATAGCGATTATAGCAATCAGCCCCAGCATTTT.

This clone was counted once. The chain is built from TRBV7-9 and TRBJ2-7, with D possibly matching TRBD2 (6 bases). V lost 1 base and J 4 bases, leaving 11 bases between the germline ends. In germline, CDR1 is SEHNR, CDR2 FQNEAQ (reference sequence). This CDR3 is built from 14 residues. In DNA, the CDR3 is TGTGCCAGCAGCTTAGGGAGGGACTCTTACGAGCAGTACTTC. Its translation: CASSLGRDSYEQYF.

The gene calls are TRBV25-1 and TRBJ2-7; D gene ambiguous. Germline V gene lookup returns CDR1 MGHDK and CDR2 SYGVNS. The CDR3 spans 15 residues. V lost 2 bases, J lost 2 bases, and 13 bases lay in between. This CDR3 is CASSEGGPPAYEQYF. The CDR3 DNA reads as TGTGCCAGCAGTGAAGGCGGACCGCCTGCCTACGAGCAGTACTTC.

The gene calls are TRBV2 and TRBJ1-5, with D maybe TRBD1 (5 bases). The germline CDR1 and CDR2 sequences are SNHLY and FYNNEI. The CDR3 contains 14 residues. Trimming cost V 4 bases and J 4 bases, with 11 bases left between them. DNA of the CDR3: TGTGCCAGCAGTGGACAGAAGATTAATCAGCCCCAGCATTTT. It codes for CASSGQKINQPQHF.

The J gene is TRBJ1-1, the V gene TRBV5-1, with D uncertain. V was pared by 2 bases and J by 4 bases, with 15 bases between. The CDR3 consists of 15 residues. Germline values: CDR1 SGHRS, CDR2 YFSETQ. The CDR3 DNA sequence: TGCGCCAGCAGCTTAGAGCCGACGACGGTCACTGAAGCTTTCTTT. Protein: CASSLEPTTVTEAFF.

The chain joins TRBV28 to TRBJ2-7; no definite D call. Trimming removed 5 bases from V and 4 bases from J, with 3 bases in between. This CDR3 is 10 amino acids long. Germline assignment: CDR1 MDHEN and CDR2 SYDVKM. CDR3 region: CASSLYEQYF. The DNA for the CDR3 is TGTGCCAGCAGTCTATACGAGCAGTACTTC.

In its sample, this clone was seen once. The chain couples TRBV20-1 to TRBJ2-7; D remains unclear. The CDR3 sequence is 11 residues long. Germline CDR1 and CDR2: DFQATT and SNEGSKA (reference sequence). V was trimmed by 0 bases and J by 3 bases, leaving 3 bases between them. The DNA for the CDR3 is TGCAGTGCTAGAGACGGCTACGAGCAGTACTTC. It is translated as CSARDGYEQYF.

The chain has TRBV6-5 and TRBJ1-2; D remains unclear. The V end was cut by 8 bases, the J end by 2 bases, with 9 bases between. The CDR3 loop spans 12 amino acids. Per the germline V gene, CDR1 is MNHEY and CDR2 is SVGAGI. CDR3 sequence (DNA): TGTGCCAGCTATACAGCGAACTATGGCTACACCTTC. It yields the protein CASYTANYGYTF.

The CDR3 protein is CASSLGSGRIGNEQFF. In DNA, the CDR3 is TGTGCCAGCAGCTTAGGAAGCGGGAGGATAGGCAATGAGCAGTTCTTC. V and J are TRBV11-2 and TRBJ2-1; 9 nucleotides agree with TRBD2. Germline-derived CDR1 and CDR2 are SGHAT and FQNNGV. This CDR3 contains 16 residues. V gave up 1 base and J gave up 6 bases; unmatched junction bases: 7.

This sequence joins TRBV7-2 and TRBJ1-4, with D possibly TRBD1 on 5 matching bases. Between the trimmed V and J ends, which lost 5 bases and 7 bases, there was a span of 14 bases. Germline-derived CDR1 and CDR2 are SGHTA and FQGNSA. The CDR3 is made up of 14 amino acids. CDR3 protein: CASSLGDRGEKLFF. The DNA of the CDR3 is TGTGCCAGCAGCCTCGGGGACCGGGGTGAAAAACTGTTTTTT.

V usage is TRBV5-4 and J usage is TRBJ2-1; 7 bases line up with TRBD2. The CDR3 extends over 15 amino acids. Germline V gene lookup returns CDR1 SGHNT and CDR2 YYREEE (reference sequence). Trimming removed 0 bases from V and 6 bases from J; junction bases left unmatched: 6. CDR3 sequence reads: CASSLGLADLNEQFF. Written as DNA, the CDR3 is TGTGCCAGCAGCTTGGGTCTAGCGGACCTCAATGAGCAGTTCTTC.

The chain couples TRBV7-2 to TRBJ2-5; D possibly corresponds to TRBD2 (7 bases). Trimming removed 0 bases at V and 4 bases at J, with 12 bases between. Germline values: CDR1 SGHTA, CDR2 FQGNSA. The CDR3 consists of 15 residues. The CDR3 DNA reads TGTGCCAGCAGCTTAGCGATGGGGGGGGCAGAGACCCAGTACTTC. Translating it yields CASSLAMGGAETQYF.

The chain carries TRBV6-4 and TRBJ2-6, with D maybe TRBD1 (6 bases). This CDR3 spans 15 amino acids. Germline CDR1 and CDR2: MRHNA and SNTAGT. Trimming pared 3 bases from V and 0 bases from J, leaving 6 bases between. The CDR3 here is CASSEGGSGANVLTF. The CDR3 coding sequence is TGTGCCAGCAGTGAAGGGGGCTCTGGGGCCAACGTCCTGACTTTC.

The rearrangement joins TRBV2 to TRBJ1-1; no firm D call. The germline V gene encodes CDR1 SNHLY and CDR2 FYNNEI. V dropped 3 bases and J dropped 1 base, with 3 bases sitting between them. The CDR3 sequence is 12 residues long. In DNA form, the CDR3 reads TGTGCCAGCAGTGATGCGAACACTGAAGCTTTCTTT. Protein product: CASSDANTEAFF.

The chain has TRBV4-3 and TRBJ2-5; D tentatively reads TRBD1 or TRBD2 (5 bases each). CDR1 is LGHNA and CDR2 is YSLEER in the germline V gene. The CDR3 extends over 16 amino acids. V was trimmed by 3 bases and J by 2 bases, leaving 16 bases between them. CDR3 amino acids: CASSQGFGTKQETQYF. CDR3 coding DNA: TGCGCCAGCAGCCAGGGGTTCGGGACCAAGCAAGAGACCCAGTACTTC.

This chain joins TRBV6-6 and TRBJ2-2; D might be TRBD1 (6 bases). Germline CDR1 and CDR2: MNHNY and SVGAGI (reference sequence). Trimming removed 6 bases from V and 6 bases from J, with 11 bases in between. This CDR3 region has 13 residues. The chain's CDR3 is CASSIGGAGELFF. The CDR3 DNA reads as TGTGCCAGCAGCATAGGGGGAGCCGGGGAGCTGTTTTTT.

V usage is TRBV19 and J usage is TRBJ1-1, with D possibly being TRBD1 (5 bases). Deletions cut 3 bases from V and 6 bases from J, with 8 bases between. Germline CDR1 is LNHDA and CDR2 is SQIVND (reference sequence). The length of the CDR3 is 12 residues. Written as DNA, the CDR3 is TGTGCCAGTAGTATCCGACAGTCTGAAGCTTTCTTT. Protein: CASSIRQSEAFF.